These 2 T cell receptor beta chains share one sample of origin, sequenced in a study of T-cell reconstitution after alpha-beta-depleted transplantation in children. It was with unique molecular identifiers that the TCRbeta library was prepared. Using its own MiXCR run on the PCR reads, TCRdb lists one record per CDR3 protein. The sample holds about 340,000 distinct CDR3 sequences, less than 15% seen once. This specimen consisted of PBMCs, obtained from the stem cell graft. The receptors come from a human donor who donated a stem cell graft to a child with Fanconi anemia.

This clonotype was recorded at least ten times. J is TRBJ2-2 and V is TRBV10-3; D might be TRBD1 or TRBD2, each matching 5 bases. V was trimmed by 10 bases and J by 3 bases, leaving 12 bases between them. From germline, CDR1 is ENHRY and CDR2 SYGVKD. This CDR3 region has 13 residues. The chain's CDR3 is CATSLGDTGELFF. In DNA form, the CDR3 reads TGTGCCACCTCCCTGGGGGACACCGGGGAGCTGTTTTTT.

The genes are TRBV12-3 or TRBV12-4 and TRBJ2-3; D is perhaps TRBD2 (6 bases). The CDR3 is 15 amino acids. V lost 7 bases and J lost 3, with 17 bases in between. The CDR3 here is CASILSGSATDTQYF. In DNA form, the CDR3 reads TGTGCCAGCATTCTTAGCGGCTCAGCAACAGATACGCAGTATTTT.